The rows below give T cell receptor beta chains drawn from one sample of a study of post-analysis software for immune sequencing data. TCRdb redid the calling of the PCR reads with MiXCR, one entry per CDR3 protein. Here the sample spans roughly 570,000 distinct CDR3 sequences, around 34% being singletons. Sequenced sample: blood. Receptors originate from a girl under 18 with multiple sclerosis. CDR3s include the opening cysteine and the closing phenylalanine or tryptophan. A D gene is named only where the DNA matches it firmly. Not all rows give a size; the values are once, few, many and, for expanded clones, a class.

v_call	clone_size	d_call	j_call	cdr3_aa	cdr3_nt
TRBV28	once	-	TRBJ2-2	CASKEGGITGELFF	TGTGCCAGCAAGGAGGGGGGAATAACCGGGGAGCTGTTTTTT
TRBV27	-	-	TRBJ2-1	CASSFYNERFF	TGTGCCAGCAGTTTCTACAATGAGCGGTTCTTC
TRBV3-1	few	-	TRBJ2-7	CASSHKGLSPYEQYF	TGTGCCAGCAGCCATAAAGGGTTGTCACCCTACGAGCAGTACTTC
TRBV12-3/TRBV12-4	-	-	TRBJ1-5	CASSLAGHQPQHF	TGTGCCAGCAGTTTAGCCGGGCATCAGCCCCAGCATTTT
TRBV14	-	-	TRBJ2-1	CASSQTGGTLIYNEQFF	TGTGCCAGCAGTCAGACCGGCGGGACCTTAATCTACAATGAGCAGTTCTTC
TRBV27	once	TRBD1	TRBJ1-1	CASSLSQGGNTEAFF	TGTGCCAGCAGTTTATCCCAGGGGGGGAACACTGAAGCTTTCTTT
TRBV4-2	-	-	TRBJ1-1	CASSQDLGGEAFF	TGTGCCAGCAGCCAAGATCTTGGGGGTGAAGCTTTCTTT
TRBV4-1	many	-	TRBJ2-5	CASSQTGPQETQYF	TGCGCCAGCAGCCAGACAGGACCTCAAGAGACCCAGTACTTC
TRBV6-5	few	TRBD1	TRBJ1-1	CASSYSKTGWMDTEAFF	TGTGCCAGCAGTTACTCGAAGACAGGGTGGATGGACACTGAAGCTTTCTTT
TRBV4-1	-	-	TRBJ1-4	CASSQVHGNEKLFF	TGCGCCAGCAGCCAGGTCCACGGAAATGAAAAACTGTTTTTT
TRBV10-3	once	TRBD1	TRBJ2-5	CAISSGTGAQRETQYF	TGTGCCATCAGTTCCGGGACAGGGGCTCAAAGGGAGACCCAGTACTTC